This is a list of T cell receptor beta chains from one sample in a study of regulatory T cells in long-lasting Graves disease. In TCRdb, the multiplex PCR reads were re-called with MiXCR into one record per CDR3 protein. Among 300,000 to 450,000 distinct CDR3 sequences listed, around 16% were seen once. Sample: peripheral blood mononuclear cells (PBMCs), taken at new diagnosis, from a patient treated with antithyroid drugs. These TCRs come from a female donor with Graves disease. Each CDR3 is given with its conserved first and last residue. Each record gives: J gene, D gene, V gene, clone size, CDR3 protein, CDR3 DNA. The D gene is left open where the match is weak. A clone size is listed for some rows: how often the clone was seen (once, few, many), or a class if it is expanded.

j_call: TRBJ2-3; d_call: TRBD2; v_call: TRBV7-3; clone_size: NA; cdr3_aa: CASSNLGGAGITDTQYF; cdr3_nt: TGTGCCAGCAGCAACCTCGGGGGGGCTGGGATCACAGATACGCAGTATTTT
j_call: TRBJ1-1; d_call: NA; v_call: TRBV10-3; clone_size: NA; cdr3_aa: CAISGQNTEAFF; cdr3_nt: TGTGCCATCAGCGGACAGAACACTGAAGCTTTCTTT
j_call: TRBJ2-3; d_call: TRBD2; v_call: TRBV12-3/TRBV12-4; clone_size: many; cdr3_aa: CASSPSGLAGGTSTDTQYF; cdr3_nt: TGTGCCAGCAGCCCGTCCGGACTAGCGGGAGGGACTAGCACAGATACGCAGTATTTT
j_call: TRBJ1-2; d_call: TRBD1; v_call: TRBV12-3/TRBV12-4; clone_size: NA; cdr3_aa: CASSLMTGTGYGYTF; cdr3_nt: TGTGCCAGCAGTTTAATGACCGGGACAGGGTATGGCTACACCTTC
j_call: TRBJ2-3; d_call: TRBD1; v_call: TRBV20-1; clone_size: many; cdr3_aa: CSARDRVRVDTQYF; cdr3_nt: TGCAGTGCCCGAGACAGGGTGAGAGTGGATACGCAGTATTTT
j_call: TRBJ2-7; d_call: TRBD1; v_call: TRBV28; clone_size: many; cdr3_aa: CASSQGQSYEQYF; cdr3_nt: TGTGCCAGCAGTCAGGGACAGTCCTACGAGCAGTACTTC
j_call: TRBJ1-2; d_call: TRBD1; v_call: TRBV4-1; clone_size: few; cdr3_aa: CATTQGATGYTF; cdr3_nt: TGCGCCACCACGCAGGGGGCGACTGGCTACACCTTC
j_call: TRBJ2-1; d_call: NA; v_call: TRBV7-9; clone_size: many; cdr3_aa: CASSFQGLGEQFF; cdr3_nt: TGTGCCAGCAGCTTCCAGGGGCTTGGTGAGCAGTTCTTC
j_call: TRBJ1-5; d_call: TRBD1; v_call: TRBV7-2; clone_size: many; cdr3_aa: CASSLPGQGYQPQHF; cdr3_nt: TGTGCCAGCAGCTTACCGGGACAGGGCTATCAGCCCCAGCATTTT
j_call: TRBJ1-1; d_call: NA; v_call: TRBV4-1; clone_size: many; cdr3_aa: CASSQVWAPTATEAFF; cdr3_nt: TGCGCCAGCAGCCAAGTTTGGGCTCCGACGGCCACTGAAGCTTTCTTT
j_call: TRBJ2-1; d_call: NA; v_call: TRBV9; clone_size: many; cdr3_aa: CASSVDASSYNEQFF; cdr3_nt: TGTGCCAGCAGCGTAGACGCATCGTCCTACAATGAGCAGTTCTTC
j_call: TRBJ1-5; d_call: NA; v_call: TRBV2; clone_size: many; cdr3_aa: CASSESGYNQPQHF; cdr3_nt: TGTGCCAGCAGTGAATCGGGTTACAATCAGCCCCAGCATTTT
j_call: TRBJ2-1; d_call: TRBD1; v_call: TRBV2; clone_size: NA; cdr3_aa: CARTTGQGDNEQFF; cdr3_nt: TGTGCCAGAACTACGGGACAGGGCGACAATGAGCAGTTCTTC
j_call: TRBJ2-5; d_call: TRBD2; v_call: TRBV2; clone_size: few; cdr3_aa: CASSPPTSGARTQETQYF; cdr3_nt: TGTGCCAGCTCACCACCCACTAGCGGGGCCCGTACACAAGAGACCCAGTACTTC
j_call: TRBJ1-2; d_call: TRBD1; v_call: TRBV9; clone_size: many; cdr3_aa: CASSVKKGAQYGYTF; cdr3_nt: TGTGCCAGCAGCGTAAAAAAGGGGGCGCAATATGGCTACACCTTC
j_call: TRBJ1-2; d_call: NA; v_call: TRBV11-2; clone_size: many; cdr3_aa: CASSPSTKGSYGYTF; cdr3_nt: TGTGCCAGCAGCCCAAGCACGAAGGGGTCCTATGGCTACACCTTC
j_call: TRBJ2-1; d_call: NA; v_call: TRBV7-2; clone_size: NA; cdr3_aa: CASSLGGRGSNEQFF; cdr3_nt: TGTGCCAGCAGCTTAGGTGGTAGGGGGTCCAATGAGCAGTTCTTC
j_call: TRBJ2-1; d_call: TRBD2; v_call: TRBV20-1; clone_size: few; cdr3_aa: CSARMETSGRFGEQFF; cdr3_nt: TGCAGTGCTAGAATGGAGACTAGCGGGAGGTTTGGGGAGCAGTTCTTC
j_call: TRBJ2-1; d_call: NA; v_call: TRBV20-1; clone_size: many; cdr3_aa: CSATRLAIDEQFF; cdr3_nt: TGCAGTGCTACAAGGCTAGCGATAGATGAGCAGTTCTTC
j_call: TRBJ2-7; d_call: NA; v_call: TRBV27; clone_size: many; cdr3_aa: CASRATAGEQYF; cdr3_nt: TGTGCCAGCAGGGCTACCGCGGGCGAGCAGTACTTC
j_call: TRBJ2-2; d_call: NA; v_call: TRBV24-1; clone_size: many; cdr3_aa: CATSDSWNTGELFF; cdr3_nt: TGTGCCACCAGTGATTCGTGGAACACCGGGGAGCTGTTTTTT
j_call: TRBJ2-7; d_call: TRBD2; v_call: TRBV28; clone_size: NA; cdr3_aa: CASSLWTSGRAYEQYF; cdr3_nt: TGTGCCAGCAGTCTCTGGACTAGCGGGAGAGCCTACGAGCAGTACTTC
j_call: TRBJ1-5; d_call: NA; v_call: TRBV5-1; clone_size: many; cdr3_aa: CASTETGGGNQPQHF; cdr3_nt: TGCGCCAGCACCGAAACGGGGGGAGGGAATCAGCCCCAGCATTTT
j_call: TRBJ1-1; d_call: NA; v_call: TRBV4-1; clone_size: many; cdr3_aa: CASSQVPLTEAFF; cdr3_nt: TGCGCCAGCAGCCAGGTACCACTCACTGAAGCTTTCTTT
j_call: TRBJ2-5; d_call: TRBD2; v_call: TRBV5-1; clone_size: NA; cdr3_aa: CASSLDSGEETQYF; cdr3_nt: TGCGCCAGCAGCCTTGATAGCGGGGAAGAGACCCAGTACTTC
j_call: TRBJ1-1; d_call: NA; v_call: TRBV5-5; clone_size: many; cdr3_aa: CASSFSVNTEAFF; cdr3_nt: TGTGCCAGCAGCTTCTCCGTGAACACTGAAGCTTTCTTT
j_call: TRBJ2-3; d_call: TRBD2; v_call: TRBV7-2; clone_size: many; cdr3_aa: CASTAVAGRDTQYF; cdr3_nt: TGTGCCAGCACCGCGGTAGCGGGGAGAGATACGCAGTATTTT
j_call: TRBJ1-2; d_call: TRBD1; v_call: TRBV20-1; clone_size: many; cdr3_aa: CSARVQGTTDGYTF; cdr3_nt: TGCAGTGCTAGAGTACAGGGGACGACGGATGGCTACACCTTC
j_call: TRBJ1-2; d_call: TRBD1; v_call: TRBV27; clone_size: many; cdr3_aa: CASSPNRGLGYTF; cdr3_nt: TGTGCCAGCAGTCCAAACAGGGGGCTAGGCTACACCTTC
j_call: TRBJ2-3; d_call: NA; v_call: TRBV6-2/TRBV6-3; clone_size: few; cdr3_aa: CASSYSEDTQYF; cdr3_nt: TGTGCCAGCAGTTACTCTGAAGATACGCAGTATTTT
j_call: TRBJ1-2; d_call: NA; v_call: TRBV20-1; clone_size: many; cdr3_aa: CSARVQGSEGYTF; cdr3_nt: TGCAGTGCTAGAGTACAGGGTTCCGAAGGCTACACCTTC
j_call: TRBJ1-1; d_call: NA; v_call: TRBV5-6; clone_size: many; cdr3_aa: CASSLMRQADFF; cdr3_nt: TGTGCCAGCAGCTTGATGAGACAGGCAGATTTCTTT
j_call: TRBJ1-2; d_call: TRBD1; v_call: TRBV7-2; clone_size: NA; cdr3_aa: CASSEPGQGRPETGYTF; cdr3_nt: TGTGCCAGCAGCGAGCCGGGACAGGGGAGACCTGAGACTGGCTACACCTTC
j_call: TRBJ2-1; d_call: NA; v_call: TRBV28; clone_size: many; cdr3_aa: CASSFSGEDLDNEQFF; cdr3_nt: TGTGCCAGCAGTTTTAGCGGAGAGGACCTGGACAATGAGCAGTTCTTC
j_call: TRBJ1-5; d_call: NA; v_call: TRBV12-3/TRBV12-4; clone_size: NA; cdr3_aa: CASRLGTTSDSNQPQHF; cdr3_nt: TGTGCCAGCAGACTCGGGACTACTTCTGATAGCAATCAGCCCCAGCATTTT
j_call: TRBJ1-1; d_call: TRBD1; v_call: TRBV20-1; clone_size: once; cdr3_aa: CSAREAGGRGPEAFF; cdr3_nt: TGCAGTGCTAGAGAGGCAGGGGGCAGGGGACCTGAAGCTTTCTTT
j_call: TRBJ2-5; d_call: NA; v_call: TRBV7-3; clone_size: many; cdr3_aa: CASSLGLGRAQYF; cdr3_nt: TGTGCCAGCAGCCTCGGACTGGGCCGGGCCCAGTACTTC
j_call: TRBJ2-3; d_call: TRBD2; v_call: TRBV12-3/TRBV12-4; clone_size: many; cdr3_aa: CASSRVVGGRGGTDTQYF; cdr3_nt: TGTGCCAGCAGCCGCGTAGTCGGGGGGAGAGGAGGCACAGATACGCAGTATTTT
j_call: TRBJ2-5; d_call: NA; v_call: TRBV28; clone_size: many; cdr3_aa: CASSFLQGHETQYF; cdr3_nt: TGTGCCAGCAGTTTTCTACAGGGCCACGAGACCCAGTACTTC
j_call: TRBJ2-2; d_call: NA; v_call: TRBV11-2; clone_size: many; cdr3_aa: CASNRNGKGLNTGELFF; cdr3_nt: TGTGCCAGCAACCGTAATGGTAAAGGGCTGAACACCGGGGAGCTGTTTTTT
j_call: TRBJ1-6; d_call: TRBD1; v_call: TRBV25-1; clone_size: NA; cdr3_aa: CASSKGATYNSPLHF; cdr3_nt: TGTGCCAGCAGTAAGGGGGCGACCTATAATTCACCCCTCCACTTT
j_call: TRBJ1-2; d_call: TRBD1; v_call: TRBV7-9; clone_size: many; cdr3_aa: CASSRQGGFLGYTF; cdr3_nt: TGTGCCAGCAGTCGTCAGGGGGGATTCCTTGGCTACACCTTC
j_call: TRBJ1-2; d_call: NA; v_call: TRBV2; clone_size: NA; cdr3_aa: CASQRLPYGYTF; cdr3_nt: TGTGCCAGCCAGCGGTTACCCTATGGCTACACCTTC
j_call: TRBJ1-5; d_call: NA; v_call: TRBV20-1; clone_size: many; cdr3_aa: CSARSVGLLATQHF; cdr3_nt: TGCAGTGCTAGAAGCGTCGGCCTCTTAGCTACCCAGCATTTT
j_call: TRBJ1-2; d_call: TRBD1; v_call: TRBV5-1; clone_size: NA; cdr3_aa: CASSLNPGGQGYGYTF; cdr3_nt: TGTGCCAGCAGCCTAAACCCCGGCGGACAGGGCTATGGCTACACCTTC
j_call: TRBJ1-5; d_call: NA; v_call: TRBV12-3/TRBV12-4; clone_size: many; cdr3_aa: CASSQQPSQPQHF; cdr3_nt: TGTGCCAGCAGTCAACAGCCCTCCCAGCCCCAGCATTTT